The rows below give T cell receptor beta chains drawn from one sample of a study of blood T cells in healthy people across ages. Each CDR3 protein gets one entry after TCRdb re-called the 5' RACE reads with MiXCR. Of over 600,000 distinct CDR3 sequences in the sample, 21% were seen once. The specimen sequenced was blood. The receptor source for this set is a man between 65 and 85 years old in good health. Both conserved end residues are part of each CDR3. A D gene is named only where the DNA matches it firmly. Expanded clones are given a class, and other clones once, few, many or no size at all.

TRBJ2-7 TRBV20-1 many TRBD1 CSARGTGVLEQYF TGCAGTGCTAGGGGGACAGGGGTTCTCGAGCAGTACTTC
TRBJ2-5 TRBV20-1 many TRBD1 CSARPGPTGQLQSQYF TGCAGTGCTAGACCGGGACCGACAGGGCAACTTCAATCCCAGTACTTC
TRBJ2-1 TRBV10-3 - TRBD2 CAIRAGLAGVNEQFF TGTGCCATCCGCGCAGGGCTAGCGGGAGTCAATGAGCAGTTCTTC
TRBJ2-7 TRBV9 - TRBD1 CASSKRQGSYEQYF TGTGCCAGCAGCAAACGACAGGGTTCCTACGAGCAGTACTTC
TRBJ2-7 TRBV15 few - CATSLGGPYEQYF TGTGCCACCAGCCTAGGGGGTCCCTACGAGCAGTACTTC
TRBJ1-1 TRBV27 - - CASSPGGWTEAFF TGTGCCAGCAGCCCGGGAGGGTGGACTGAAGCTTTCTTT
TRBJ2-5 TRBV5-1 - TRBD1 CASSLVGQGARETQYF TGCGCCAGCAGCTTGGTGGGACAGGGGGCCCGTGAGACCCAGTACTTC
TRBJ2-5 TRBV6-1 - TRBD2 CASSDLSSGKETQYF TGTGCCAGCAGTGATCTGTCTAGCGGAAAAGAGACCCAGTACTTC
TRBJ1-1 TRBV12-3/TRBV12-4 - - CASSISVDTEAFF TGTGCCAGCAGCATTAGTGTTGACACTGAAGCTTTCTTT
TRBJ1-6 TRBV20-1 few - CSARDPDNSPLHF TGCAGTGCTAGAGATCCAGATAATTCACCCCTCCACTTT
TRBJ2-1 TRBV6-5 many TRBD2 CASSSLAGGANEQFF TGTGCCAGCAGTTCCCTAGCGGGAGGTGCCAATGAGCAGTTCTTC
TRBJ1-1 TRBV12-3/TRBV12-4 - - CASTRGGRTEAFF TGTGCCAGCACCCGAGGGGGGAGGACTGAAGCTTTCTTT
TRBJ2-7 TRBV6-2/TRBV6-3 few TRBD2 CASSYRASGRLPYEQYF TGCGCCAGCAGTTATCGGGCTAGCGGGAGGTTGCCCTACGAGCAGTACTTC
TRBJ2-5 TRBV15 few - CATSRDVGSQETQYF TGTGCCACCAGCAGAGATGTAGGGAGCCAAGAGACCCAGTACTTC
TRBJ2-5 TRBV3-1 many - CASSPRDFQETQYF TGTGCCAGCAGCCCGCGGGACTTTCAAGAGACCCAGTACTTC
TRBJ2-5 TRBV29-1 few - CSAADGAGTQYF TGCAGCGCCGCGGACGGGGCGGGGACCCAGTACTTC
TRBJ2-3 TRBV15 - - CATSRDLADTQYF TGTGCCACCAGCAGAGATCTAGCAGATACGCAGTATTTT
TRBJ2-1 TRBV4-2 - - CASSQDLVTNEQFF TGTGCCAGCAGCCAAGATCTAGTAACCAATGAGCAGTTCTTC